This is a list of T cell receptor beta chains from one sample in a study of blood T cell repertoires in COVID-19. Some clones are missing from TCRdb's copy, which holds only in-frame ones; the method was immunoSEQ multiplex PCR. The sample lists around 320,000 clones; 90% were seen once. Specimen: PBMCs or T cells enriched from blood (not recorded which). The receptor source for this set is a woman aged 18-29 years with acute COVID-19. CDR3s include the opening cysteine and the closing phenylalanine or tryptophan. A D gene is named only where the DNA matches it firmly. Some rows mark clone size as missing; the rest say once, few, many or name a class of expanded clone.

j_call,v_call,d_call,clone_size,cdr3_nt,cdr3_aa
TRBJ1-6,TRBV7-6,TRBD1,NA,TGTGCCAGCTCGGACAGGGGACGGTCACCCCTCCACTTT,CASSDRGRSPLHF
TRBJ2-7,TRBV28,NA,NA,TGTGCCAGCAGTTCCTCAGGGGAAGGGGCCCACGAGCAGTACTTC,CASSSSGEGAHEQYF
TRBJ2-7,TRBV7-9,NA,NA,TGTGCCAGCAGCTCGAAGGGGTCCGCCGAGCAGTACTTC,CASSSKGSAEQYF
TRBJ2-1,TRBV5-1,TRBD2,NA,TGCGCCAGCAGCTTGTTTTTTAGTTTGTCTAGCGGGAGCTCCTACAATGAGCAGTTCTTC,CASSLFFSLSSGSSYNEQFF
TRBJ2-7,TRBV7-9,TRBD1,once,TGTGCCAGCAGCTCTCTCGGTACTGACAGGGCCTACGAGCAGTACTTC,CASSSLGTDRAYEQYF
TRBJ1-2,TRBV30,NA,NA,TGTGCCTGGAGTGGCAGGGTTGGGTATGGCTACACCTTC,CAWSGRVGYGYTF
TRBJ2-1,TRBV7-3,NA,NA,TGTGCCAGCAGCCCCTTAAGGGGGAACGGGCATGAGCAGTTCTTC,CASSPLRGNGHEQFF
TRBJ2-1,TRBV3-1/TRBV3-2,NA,once,TGTGCCAGCAGGGGTAGCGGCGGGTTCGGCAATGAGCAGTTCTTC,CASRGSGGFGNEQFF
TRBJ2-7,TRBV28,NA,NA,TGTGCCAGCAGTGTCCGGTCAACTATCTCCTACGAGCAGTACTTC,CASSVRSTISYEQYF
TRBJ1-3,TRBV7-9,NA,few,TGTGCCAGCAGCTTGCAGGGGATCCATATGGGAAACACCATATATTTT,CASSLQGIHMGNTIYF
TRBJ2-2,TRBV27,TRBD2,NA,TGTGCCAGCAGGACTGGAGCCGGACTAGCGGGAGCTTCCGGGGAGCTGTTTTTT,CASRTGAGLAGASGELFF
TRBJ1-6,TRBV6-5,NA,NA,TGTGCCAGCAGTTACTCGCAGGGTAACCCTTCACCCCTCCACTTT,CASSYSQGNPSPLHF
TRBJ1-1,TRBV18,NA,NA,TGTGCCAGCTCACCACCGGGGGCTGGCACTGAAGCTTTCTTT,CASSPPGAGTEAFF
TRBJ1-4,TRBV28,NA,NA,TGTGCCAGCAGTTCCGGGACTCTTAATGAAAAACTGTTTTTT,CASSSGTLNEKLFF
TRBJ1-2,TRBV6-5,NA,NA,TGTGCCAGCAGTTACTCCTCCCATCCCGGGGGCTACACCTTC,CASSYSSHPGGYTF
TRBJ2-7,TRBV6-1,TRBD2,few,TGTGCCAGCAGTGAAGATAGCGGGGAAATGTACGAGCAGTACTTC,CASSEDSGEMYEQYF
TRBJ2-7,TRBV28,TRBD2,NA,TGTGCCAGCAGTCCTCAAGCTCGGACTAGGAGCGAGCAGTACTTC,CASSPQARTRSEQYF
TRBJ1-1,TRBV19,TRBD1,NA,TGTGCCAGTAGTATTGGAGACAGGGGCACTGAAGCTTTCTTT,CASSIGDRGTEAFF
TRBJ1-6,TRBV12-3/TRBV12-4,NA,NA,TGTGCCAGCAGTCATCGGACAGACTCACCCCTCCACTTT,CASSHRTDSPLHF
TRBJ1-4,TRBV7-9,NA,NA,TGTGCCAGCGGTCGCATTGGGCTATCGTTCACGTTT,CASGRIGLSFTF
TRBJ1-1,TRBV9,TRBD1,once,TGTGCCAGCAGCGTTGGGACAGGGGTAAACACTGAAGCTTTCTTT,CASSVGTGVNTEAFF
TRBJ1-2,TRBV7-2,NA,NA,TGTGCCAGCAGCCGGAGGTGGGACTATGGCTACACCTTC,CASSRRWDYGYTF
TRBJ2-5,TRBV15,TRBD1,NA,TGTGCCACCAGCAGGGAAAGGACAGGGTTGGAGACCCAGTACTTC,CATSRERTGLETQYF
TRBJ2-2,TRBV5-8,NA,once,TGTGCCAGCGCGGACAGTAAGAACACCGGGGAGCTGTTTTTT,CASADSKNTGELFF
TRBJ1-2,TRBV5-1,TRBD1,NA,TGCGCCAGCAGCCCAGGGACAGGGGGCGTCTATGGCTACACCTTC,CASSPGTGGVYGYTF
TRBJ2-1,TRBV7-6,TRBD2,NA,TGTGCCAGCAGCTCCCCGGGACTAGGGGTTTCGTTAGAGCAGTTCTTC,CASSSPGLGVSLEQFF
TRBJ1-5,TRBV28,NA,few,TGTGCCAGCAGATCCTGGACAGCCGTCGGTCAGCCCCAGCATTTT,CASRSWTAVGQPQHF
TRBJ2-5,TRBV6-5,TRBD2,NA,TGTGCCAGCAGTTACGGCGGGGGAAGATCCCAGGAGACCCAGTACTTC,CASSYGGGRSQETQYF
TRBJ1-2,TRBV2,NA,NA,TGTGCCACCTCCCCCCAGGGCGGCTACACCTTC,CATSPQGGYTF
TRBJ2-7,TRBV24-1,NA,NA,TGTGCCACCAGTGATTTTAACGGGGGCTCCTACGAGCAGTACTTC,CATSDFNGGSYEQYF
TRBJ2-5,TRBV7-2,NA,NA,TGTGCCAGCAGCTTAGCTAGACTCCCTAGGACCCAGTACTTC,CASSLARLPRTQYF
TRBJ1-2,TRBV29-1,TRBD1,NA,TGCAGCGTGACCCTGACAGGGCCTGAGCTAAATGGCTACACCTTC,CSVTLTGPELNGYTF
TRBJ1-1,TRBV5-1,TRBD1,NA,TGCGCCAGCACATGGACAGGGTCGGCCACTGAAGCTTTCTTT,CASTWTGSATEAFF
TRBJ2-1,TRBV3-1/TRBV3-2,TRBD2,NA,TGTGCCAGCAGCCGGGGAGGGGTCAATGAGCAGTTCTTC,CASSRGGVNEQFF
TRBJ1-2,TRBV5-1,NA,few,TGCGCCACCTCCGTAATGGGGGCCGATGGCTACACCTTC,CATSVMGADGYTF
TRBJ1-1,TRBV9,TRBD1,NA,TGTGCCAGCAGCGCGGGACAGGGGGCTTTCTTT,CASSAGQGAFF
TRBJ1-1,TRBV5-4,NA,few,TGTGCCAGCAGCTTGCCGGGGAACACTGAAGCTTTCTTT,CASSLPGNTEAFF
TRBJ1-2,TRBV6-6,NA,NA,TGTGCCAGCAGTTACAGTCCCTACGACTATGGCTACACCTTC,CASSYSPYDYGYTF
TRBJ2-4,TRBV5-8,TRBD2,NA,TGTGCCAGCAGCTTGTCGGCGGTAGCGGGAGAAAACATTCAGTACTTC,CASSLSAVAGENIQYF
TRBJ1-6,TRBV27,TRBD1,NA,TGTGCCAGCAGTCCCGACAGGGGGGATAATTCACCCCTCCACTTT,CASSPDRGDNSPLHF
TRBJ2-7,TRBV11-2,NA,NA,TGTGCCAGCAGCGGGGCTACCTACGAGCAGTACTTC,CASSGATYEQYF
TRBJ1-2,TRBV6-5,NA,NA,TGTGCCAGCAGGCTTGGAGACAGTGGTGGCTACACCTTC,CASRLGDSGGYTF
TRBJ1-2,TRBV4-1,TRBD1,once,TGCGCCAGCAGCCAAGGGACAGGGGTTTCGGCTAACTATGGCTACACCTTC,CASSQGTGVSANYGYTF
TRBJ2-2,TRBV14,NA,NA,TGTGCCAGCAGCCAAGGGTTAGCGGTTCGCACCGGGGAGCTGTTTTTT,CASSQGLAVRTGELFF
TRBJ2-1,TRBV10-1,TRBD2,NA,TGCGCCAGCAGTGAGGGTGGGACTAGCGGGAGAAATGAGCAGTTCTTC,CASSEGGTSGRNEQFF
TRBJ2-7,TRBV6-2/TRBV6-3,TRBD1,NA,TGTGCCAGCAGTGGGACAGGCCCGGGGGAGCAGTACTTC,CASSGTGPGEQYF
TRBJ1-1,TRBV15,NA,NA,TGTGCCACCAGCAGAGGGGTTAGAAGCGGCATGCGGGCTTTCTTT,CATSRGVRSGMRAFF
TRBJ1-2,TRBV19,NA,NA,TGTGCCAGTAGTATAGGCGACACAACCTATGGCTACACCTTC,CASSIGDTTYGYTF
TRBJ1-4,TRBV11-3,NA,NA,TGTGCCAGCAGCTTCCGGGAAAATGAAAAACTGTTTTTT,CASSFRENEKLFF
TRBJ1-2,TRBV5-1,TRBD1,NA,TGCGCCAGCAGCGAGCTCCAGGGGGGTGACTATGGCTACACCTTC,CASSELQGGDYGYTF
TRBJ1-5,TRBV28,TRBD1,NA,TGTGCCAGCAGCCTGGGACAGGGGGGCAATCAGCCCCAGCATTTT,CASSLGQGGNQPQHF
TRBJ1-4,TRBV5-6,NA,once,TGTGCCAGCAGCTTAAGGGAGGGAGGTGAAAAACTGTTTTTT,CASSLREGGEKLFF
TRBJ1-1,TRBV28,NA,NA,TGTGCCAGCAGTTTATGGGGCCCGAACACTGAAGCTTTCTTT,CASSLWGPNTEAFF
TRBJ1-5,TRBV7-8,TRBD1,NA,TGTGCCAGCAGCTCACAGGGGCTGGGTCAGCCCCAGCATTTT,CASSSQGLGQPQHF
TRBJ1-1,TRBV5-1,TRBD1,NA,TGCGCCAGCAGCTTGGCCTGGGACAGGGGTCTAACCACTGAAGCTTTCTTT,CASSLAWDRGLTTEAFF